This TCR beta chain originates from a study of Graves' ophthalmopathy and Graves' hyperthyroidism. Study details: Peripheral blood samples were taken at initial diagnosis, before any treatment.

The study recruited hyperthyroidism patients aged 18 to 65 who were newly diagnosed, under 2 months' duration. Beta-chain TCR CDR3 regions were amplified from RNA transcripts. HTBI primers were employed in first-round RT-PCR, then a second-round multiplex PCR followed. TCRdb re-called the multiplex PCR reads with MiXCR, one entry per CDR3 protein. The sample consists of roughly 400,000 distinct CDR3 sequences, about 16% of them appearing once. The CDR3 runs to 16 residues. Trimming took off 3 bases at V and 0 bases at J, with 14 bases between the two ends. The germline CDR1 and CDR2 sequences are SGHAT and FQNNGV.

The genes are TRBV11-2 and TRBJ1-1, with D perhaps matching TRBD1 (5 bases). This clonotype was sampled from a woman aged 18-29 years with stable Graves' hyperthyroidism. Source material: peripheral blood. The CDR3 nucleotides are TGTGCCAGCAGCTTCCCCGCCCTGGGGGTGAACACTGAAGCTTTCTTT. Amino acids: CASSFPALGVNTEAFF.